A selection of T cell receptor beta chains follows, all from one sample in a study of blood T cell repertoires in COVID-19. The data were produced by immunoSEQ multiplex PCR, yet TCRdb's version contains in-frame clones alone and is incomplete. This sample has fewer than 350,000 clones, with approximately 91% found just once. Sample: PBMCs or T cells enriched from blood (not recorded which). The receptors come from a woman aged 40 to 50 with acute COVID-19. Both conserved end residues are part of each CDR3. The D gene is left open where the match is weak. A clone size is listed for some rows: how often the clone was seen (once, few, many), or a class if it is expanded.

v_gene	d_gene	j_gene	abundance	CDR3aa	CDR3nt
TRBV3-1/TRBV3-2	-	TRBJ2-3	-	CASSTPRGASSTDTQYF	TGTGCCAGCAGCACCCCTCGAGGAGCCTCTAGCACAGATACGCAGTATTTT
TRBV6-2/TRBV6-3	-	TRBJ2-2	-	CASSRGRNTGELFF	TGTGCCAGTAGCCGCGGTAGAAACACCGGGGAGCTGTTTTTT
TRBV6-2/TRBV6-3	TRBD2	TRBJ2-7	-	CASSSQREPPYEQYF	TGTGCCAGCAGTTCACAGCGGGAGCCCCCCTACGAGCAGTACTTC
TRBV7-9	TRBD2	TRBJ2-3	-	CASSLGLAGGTITDTQYF	TGTGCCAGCAGCCTGGGACTAGCGGGGGGTACGATCACAGATACGCAGTATTTT
TRBV5-1	-	TRBJ2-3	-	CASSTRQRSTDTQYF	TGCGCCAGCAGCACTCGGCAGCGGAGCACAGATACGCAGTATTTT
TRBV18	-	TRBJ2-1	-	CASSPGQHNEQFF	TGTGCCAGCTCACCTGGACAGCACAATGAGCAGTTCTTC
TRBV6-2/TRBV6-3	TRBD1	TRBJ2-1	-	CASSYDRAAYNEQFF	TGTGCCAGCAGTTACGACAGGGCGGCCTACAATGAGCAGTTCTTC
TRBV5-4	TRBD1	TRBJ2-3	few	CASSPIGTATSTDTQYF	TGTGCCAGCAGCCCCATCGGGACAGCCACTAGCACAGATACGCAGTATTTT
TRBV18	-	TRBJ2-7	-	CASSPSGDEQYF	TGTGCCAGCTCACCATCGGGAGACGAGCAGTACTTC
TRBV12-3/TRBV12-4	TRBD2	TRBJ2-4	-	CASSGRTGGVMYF	TGTGCCAGCAGTGGTCGAACGGGGGGTGTAATGTACTTC
TRBV11-2	TRBD2	TRBJ2-1	-	CASTFGRGNFSYNEQFF	TGTGCCAGCACCTTTGGGAGGGGAAATTTCTCCTACAATGAGCAGTTCTTC
TRBV7-9	TRBD1	TRBJ2-1	-	CASSETGNEQFF	TGTGCCAGCAGCGAGACAGGGAATGAGCAGTTCTTC
TRBV30	TRBD1	TRBJ1-3	-	CAWSALTGGRGNTIYF	TGTGCCTGGAGTGCCTTAACAGGGGGAAGGGGAAACACCATATATTTT
TRBV5-1	TRBD2	TRBJ2-1	few	CASSLLAGSSYNEQFF	TGCGCCAGCAGCTTGCTAGCGGGGAGCTCCTACAATGAGCAGTTCTTC
TRBV10-3	-	TRBJ2-3	-	CAISSGASTDTQYF	TGTGCCATCAGTTCAGGGGCTTCCACAGATACGCAGTATTTT
TRBV7-2	-	TRBJ2-3	-	CATGLHKDTQYF	TGTGCCACCGGGTTGCACAAAGATACGCAGTATTTT
TRBV24-1	-	TRBJ1-2	once	CATSDLDGKGYTF	TGTGCCACCAGTGATTTAGACGGGAAGGGCTACACCTTC
TRBV9	TRBD2	TRBJ2-1	-	CASSVATSGSYNEQFF	TGTGCCAGCAGCGTAGCGACTAGCGGGTCTTACAATGAGCAGTTCTTC
TRBV10-3	-	TRBJ2-2	few	CAISGRGPPTGELFF	TGTGCCATCAGTGGCAGGGGACCGCCCACCGGGGAGCTGTTTTTT
TRBV6-2/TRBV6-3	-	TRBJ1-1	-	CASSRGGAMNTEAFF	TGTGCCAGCAGCCGCGGCGGAGCCATGAACACTGAAGCTTTCTTT
TRBV2	-	TRBJ2-7	-	CASSESASSSYEQYF	TGTGCCAGCAGTGAATCTGCCTCGAGCTCCTACGAGCAGTACTTC
TRBV5-1	TRBD2	TRBJ2-2	-	CASSPSGTSGGGGGELFF	TGCGCCAGCAGCCCCTCCGGGACTAGCGGAGGAGGAGGCGGGGAGCTGTTTTTT
TRBV30	TRBD1	TRBJ1-2	-	CAWRTGYGYTF	TGTGCCTGGAGGACAGGGTATGGCTACACCTTC
TRBV14	-	TRBJ1-6	few	CASRVSASSPLHF	TGTGCCAGCAGGGTTAGTGCGAGTTCACCCCTCCACTTT
TRBV19	TRBD2	TRBJ2-1	-	CASNPPGTSSYNEQFF	TGTGCCAGTAATCCTCCCGGGACTAGCTCCTACAATGAGCAGTTCTTC
TRBV19	-	TRBJ2-2	few	CASSMRGLQNTGELFF	TGTGCCAGTAGTATGCGTGGACTACAGAACACCGGGGAGCTGTTTTTT